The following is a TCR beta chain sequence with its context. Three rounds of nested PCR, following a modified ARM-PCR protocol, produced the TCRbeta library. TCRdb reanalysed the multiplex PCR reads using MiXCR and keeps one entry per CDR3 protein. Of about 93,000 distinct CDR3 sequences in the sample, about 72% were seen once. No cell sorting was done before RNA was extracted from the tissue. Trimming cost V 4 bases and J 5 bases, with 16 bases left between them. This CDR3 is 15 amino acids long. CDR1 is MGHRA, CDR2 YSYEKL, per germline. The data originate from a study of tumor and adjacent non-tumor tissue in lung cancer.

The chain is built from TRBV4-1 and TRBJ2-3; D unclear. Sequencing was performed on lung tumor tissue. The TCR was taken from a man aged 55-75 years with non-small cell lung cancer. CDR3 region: CASSRSSGVIDTQYF. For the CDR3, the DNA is TGCGCCAGCAGCCGGAGTAGTGGGGTGATAGATACGCAGTATTTT.